These T cell receptor beta chains were read from a single sample in a study of blood T cell repertoires in COVID-19. The protocol was immunoSEQ multiplex PCR, while the TCRdb copy is restricted to in-frame clones and leaves out a portion. The sample lists about 180,000 clones; about four fifths were seen once. Material: peripheral blood. The source of these receptors is a man aged 70 or older with active or convalescent COVID-19. Each CDR3 is given with its conserved first and last residue. A D gene is named only where the DNA matches it firmly. Not every row has a clone size; where given, it reads once, few, many or a size class.

-	TRBV9	TRBJ1-4	-	CASSVDFNEKLFF	TGTGCCAGCAGCGTCGACTTTAATGAAAAACTGTTTTTT
TRBD2	TRBV4-1	TRBJ2-7	-	CASSQTGTRGAYEQYF	TGCGCCAGCAGCCAAACCGGGACTAGAGGCGCCTACGAGCAGTACTTC
TRBD2	TRBV5-1	TRBJ2-1	-	CASSKITGTSGEQFF	TGCGCCAGCAGCAAGATCACCGGGACTAGCGGTGAGCAGTTCTTC
-	TRBV2	TRBJ1-4	-	CASRAWGGATNEKLFF	TGTGCCAGCAGAGCTTGGGGAGGAGCAACTAATGAAAAACTGTTTTTT
TRBD1	TRBV7-2	TRBJ1-4	-	CASSPGQVATNEKLFF	TGTGCCAGCAGCCCCGGACAGGTTGCAACTAATGAAAAACTGTTTTTT
TRBD2	TRBV11-2	TRBJ2-7	-	CASGRAGSGEQYF	TGTGCCAGCGGGCGAGCGGGATCGGGCGAGCAGTACTTC
TRBD1	TRBV5-4	TRBJ2-5	-	CASSLRGLETQYF	TGTGCCAGCAGCTTGAGGGGGCTGGAGACCCAGTACTTC
-	TRBV7-8	TRBJ2-1	few	CASSLERISYNEQFF	TGTGCCAGCAGCTTAGAGCGAATCTCCTACAATGAGCAGTTCTTC
TRBD1	TRBV2	TRBJ1-2	few	CASRNRGSYGYTF	TGTGCCAGCAGGAACAGGGGGTCCTATGGCTACACCTTC
TRBD1	TRBV19	TRBJ1-5	few	CASSTLRGQRVNQPQHF	TGTGCCAGTAGTACCCTAAGGGGGCAAAGAGTCAATCAGCCCCAGCATTTT
TRBD2	TRBV7-8	TRBJ2-5	-	CASSRRGGTQETQYF	TGTGCCAGCAGCCGACGGGGGGGGACACAAGAGACCCAGTACTTC
-	TRBV3-1/TRBV3-2	TRBJ1-5	-	CASSPSHGGGYNQPQHF	TGTGCCAGCAGCCCATCCCACGGTGGGGGGTACAATCAGCCCCAGCATTTT
-	TRBV18	TRBJ1-2	-	CASSPLGGLGPRDGYTF	TGTGCCAGCTCACCACTTGGAGGGCTAGGCCCTCGGGATGGCTACACCTTC
TRBD1	TRBV7-8	TRBJ2-5	-	CASSRDRGQETQYF	TGTGCCAGCAGCCGAGACAGGGGGCAAGAGACCCAGTACTTC
-	TRBV10-1	TRBJ2-2	-	CASTGGNTGELFF	TGCGCCAGCACGGGGGGCAACACCGGGGAGCTGTTTTTT
TRBD2	TRBV6-5	TRBJ2-3	-	CASSGPQRGKDTQYF	TGTGCCAGCAGCGGGCCCCAGCGGGGGAAAGATACGCAGTATTTT
TRBD1	TRBV3-1/TRBV3-2	TRBJ1-2	-	CASSRGTGDSGYTF	TGTGCCAGCAGCAGAGGGACAGGGGACTCTGGCTACACCTTC
-	TRBV7-9	TRBJ1-2	-	CASSPGHPNGYTF	TGTGCCAGCAGCCCAGGACACCCTAACGGCTACACCTTC
TRBD1	TRBV5-1	TRBJ2-3	-	CASSRQGTSTDTQYF	TGCGCCAGCAGCCGACAGGGGACGAGCACAGATACGCAGTATTTT
-	TRBV10-3	TRBJ2-3	-	CAIRPGHGADTQYF	TGTGCCATCAGACCGGGACACGGTGCAGATACGCAGTATTTT
-	TRBV10-2	TRBJ2-7	-	CASSGGRAGSGVPGVQYF	TGCGCCAGCAGTGGAGGCCGGGCAGGAAGCGGAGTCCCGGGGGTGCAGTACTTC
-	TRBV4-2	TRBJ2-5	-	CASSQDAEEETQYF	TGTGCCAGCAGCCAAGACGCGGAAGAAGAGACCCAGTACTTC
-	TRBV12-5	TRBJ1-5	few	CASDQWGGSNQPQHF	TGTGCTAGTGACCAGTGGGGAGGTAGCAATCAGCCCCAGCATTTT
-	TRBV30	TRBJ1-1	-	CAWSRGQMNTEAFF	TGTGCCTGGAGTAGAGGACAGATGAACACTGAAGCTTTCTTT
-	TRBV7-9	TRBJ1-2	-	CASSATTEPNYGYTF	TGTGCCAGCAGCGCGACGACAGAACCTAACTATGGCTACACCTTC
TRBD1	TRBV7-3	TRBJ1-6	few	CASSLQGAGSPLHF	TGTGCCAGCAGCCTCCAGGGGGCCGGTTCACCCCTCCACTTT
TRBD2	TRBV7-9	TRBJ2-1	-	CASSPPGTSGYNEQFF	TGTGCCAGCAGCCCCCCCGGGACTAGCGGCTACAATGAGCAGTTCTTC
TRBD2	TRBV5-1	TRBJ2-1	-	CASSLDSGSRYNEQFF	TGCGCCAGCAGCTTGGATAGCGGGAGTCGCTACAATGAGCAGTTCTTC
TRBD1	TRBV7-9	TRBJ1-2	-	CASSRQGVTVGYTF	TGTGCCAGCAGCCGACAGGGGGTAACGGTTGGCTACACCTTC
TRBD2	TRBV6-5	TRBJ2-7	-	CASSYGGERGEQYF	TGTGCCAGCAGTTACGGGGGGGAAAGAGGCGAGCAGTACTTC
-	TRBV5-1	TRBJ2-3	-	CASSGGLLGTQYF	TGCGCCAGCAGCGGCGGACTATTAGGTACGCAGTATTTT
TRBD1	TRBV4-1	TRBJ2-7	-	CASSRTTGGAGNTYEQYF	TGCGCCAGCAGCCGGACCACAGGGGGCGCGGGCAATACCTACGAGCAGTACTTC
-	TRBV19	TRBJ2-2	-	CASSNTGIGNTGELFF	TGTGCCAGTAGTAATACAGGGATAGGGAACACCGGGGAGCTGTTTTTT
-	TRBV11-2	TRBJ1-5	-	CASSRQGDQPQHF	TGTGCCAGCAGCAGGCAGGGTGATCAGCCCCAGCATTTT
-	TRBV12-3/TRBV12-4	TRBJ2-7	-	CASTFGAGEQYF	TGTGCCAGCACCTTTGGGGCGGGGGAGCAGTACTTC
-	TRBV6-1	TRBJ1-4	-	CASSDFGANEKLFF	TGTGCCAGCAGTGATTTTGGAGCTAATGAAAAACTGTTTTTT
-	TRBV5-4	TRBJ1-3	-	CASSLSGGNSGNTIYF	TGTGCCAGCAGCTTGTCAGGAGGGAACTCTGGAAACACCATATATTTT
TRBD2	TRBV18	TRBJ2-1	-	CASSPSGSSWEQFF	TGTGCCAGCTCACCTAGCGGGAGCTCTTGGGAGCAGTTCTTC
TRBD1	TRBV9	TRBJ2-3	-	CASSVEGSKGAFTDTQYF	TGTGCCAGCAGCGTAGAGGGGTCTAAGGGGGCATTCACAGATACGCAGTATTTT
-	TRBV30	TRBJ1-3	-	CAWSAAGTGNTIYF	TGTGCCTGGAGTGCCGCAGGGACTGGAAACACCATATATTTT
TRBD1	TRBV27	TRBJ1-6	once	CASSAQGAHSSPLHF	TGTGCCAGCAGTGCCCAGGGGGCGCACAGTTCACCCCTCCACTTT
TRBD1	TRBV6-1	TRBJ1-3	-	CASSEDYLGTENF	TGTGCCAGCAGTGAGGACTACCTCGGGACAGAAAATTTT
TRBD1	TRBV11-2	TRBJ2-1	-	CASSRGQGTYNEQFF	TGTGCCAGCAGCAGGGGACAGGGTACCTACAATGAGCAGTTCTTC
-	TRBV3-1/TRBV3-2	TRBJ1-2	-	CASSQTGHGDGGYTF	TGTGCCAGCAGCCAAACGGGACACGGCGACGGTGGCTACACCTTC
-	TRBV5-8	TRBJ1-1	-	CASSSYRGTEAFF	TGTGCCAGCAGCTCCTATCGGGGAACTGAAGCTTTCTTT
TRBD2	TRBV13	TRBJ2-3	once	CASSWGLAGPSLLGGTQYF	TGTGCCAGCAGCTGGGGACTAGCGGGACCTTCGCTTCTGGGGGGTACGCAGTATTTT
-	TRBV15	TRBJ1-1	-	CATSRDESHTEAFF	TGTGCCACCAGCAGAGATGAGAGTCACACTGAAGCTTTCTTT
-	TRBV19	TRBJ2-2	once	CASSIYNTGELFF	TGTGCCAGTAGTATATATAACACCGGGGAGCTGTTTTTT
-	TRBV7-2	TRBJ1-2	once	CASSLAGVDYGYTF	TGTGCCAGCAGCTTGGCCGGGGTGGACTATGGCTACACCTTC
-	TRBV6-2/TRBV6-3	TRBJ2-7	-	CASSSNYEQYF	TGTGCCAGCAGTTCTAACTACGAGCAGTACTTC
TRBD1	TRBV10-1	TRBJ2-7	-	CASSPQGTIYEQYF	TGCGCCAGCAGTCCACAGGGGACAATCTACGAGCAGTACTTC
-	TRBV20-1	TRBJ1-2	-	CSASVRGYGYTF	TGCAGTGCTAGTGTAAGAGGATACGGCTACACCTTC
-	TRBV2	TRBJ1-4	-	CASSQQTGLNEKLFF	TGTGCCAGCAGTCAACAGACAGGCCTTAATGAAAAACTGTTTTTT
-	TRBV6-1	TRBJ1-3	many	CASSDGLRGGNTIYF	TGTGCCAGCAGTGACGGCTTAAGGGGCGGAAACACCATATATTTT
TRBD1	TRBV29-1	TRBJ2-7	-	CSVEVGQGMGEQYF	TGCAGCGTTGAAGTTGGACAGGGAATGGGCGAGCAGTACTTC
-	TRBV30	TRBJ2-2	-	CAWSDLGDTTGELFF	TGTGCCTGGAGTGATCTTGGTGATACAACCGGGGAGCTGTTTTTT
-	TRBV29-1	TRBJ1-1	-	CSVDGVDGENTEAFF	TGCAGCGTTGATGGAGTGGACGGGGAGAACACTGAAGCTTTCTTT